This T cell receptor (beta chain) was retrieved from a study of CD8+ T cells in alopecia areata. Germline V gives CDR1 SGHRS, CDR2 YFSETQ. The V and J ends lost 4 bases and 3 bases respectively, with 13 bases between them. The CDR3 is made up of 15 amino acids. The authors extracted RNA and reverse transcribed it into cDNA as the sequencing template. Sequencing was performed with immunoSEQ multiplex PCR; in TCRdb, only in-frame clones are kept and a portion is missing. The sample lists 130,000 to 150,000 clones, approximately 49% occurring once. Sampling of alopecia areata patients yielded lesional scalp punch biopsies as well as peripheral blood. Points on this clone: Its antigen is unidentified.

Findings and caveats of the study: Relative to normal scalp, lesional scalp, especially alopecia totalis/universalis, showed higher clonality. TCRs were shared less clearly across patients than in mice, possibly for HLA-related reasons.

The origin of this receptor is a human donor with alopecia areata. The starting material was CD4+ T cells sorted from blood, obtained at week 0. This sequence joins TRBV5-1 and TRBJ2-2; D ambiguous. This CDR3 is CASSPRVADTGELFF. In DNA, the CDR3 is TGCGCCAGCAGCCCACGGGTTGCGGACACCGGGGAGCTGTTTTTT.